The clone carrying this TCR beta chain was found many times. CDR3 length: 13 residues. Germline V gene data show CDR1 as MDHEN and CDR2 as SYDVKM. V was shortened by 6 bases and J by 11 bases, with 19 bases between the two germline ends. As for time point: newly diagnosed GD, antithyroid drugs for less than 3 months. From RNA extracted from PBMCs, the TCR library was made. These data are taken from a study of regulatory T cells in long-lasting Graves disease. Arm-PCR of CDR3 regions and iRepertoire HTBI primers were used to build TCR beta libraries. Each CDR3 protein gets one entry after TCRdb re-called the multiplex PCR reads with MiXCR. The sample has about 320,000 distinct CDR3 sequences; over 15% are singletons.

The sample was peripheral blood mononuclear cells (PBMCs), taken at new diagnosis, from a patient treated with antithyroid drugs. The chain uses TRBV28 and TRBJ1-1; D is possibly TRBD1 (5 bases). The clonotype was recovered from a female donor with Graves disease. In nucleotides, the CDR3 is TGTGCCAGCAGCTTCCGGGGCCTCCAAGGGGCTTTCTTT. Translated: CASSFRGLQGAFF.